This TCR beta chain was identified in a study of T-cell memory formation after mild COVID-19. This clonotype was seen more than once but under ten times. Its antigen is not known. Study-wide findings and caveats: Clones that contracted clustered mainly in CM and EM if CD4+ and in EMRA if CD8+.

MiXCR was run by TCRdb on the 5' RACE reads, yielding one entry per CDR3 protein. Of just under 150,000 distinct CDR3 sequences listed, about 6.1% are singletons. Sequenced sample: PBMCs or a T cell subset sorted from them (not recorded which). This receptor was taken from an adult woman who had mild COVID-19 (a few samples of this study predate the infection). Cell type and time point are not known.

CDR3 residues: CSAREPRPGRMAEAFF. The CDR3 DNA reads TGCAGTGCTAGAGAACCCCGGCCAGGGAGGATGGCTGAAGCTTTCTTT. The chain combines TRBV20-1 with TRBJ1-1, with TRBD1 as a possible D gene (5 bases). CDR3 size: 16 residues. V lost 0 bases and J 6 bases, leaving 20 bases between the germline ends. Germline-derived CDR1 and CDR2 are DFQATT and SNEGSKA (reference sequence).